Here is one T cell receptor (beta chain) with its context. Its antigen remains undetermined. The record has no base qualities; no much larger clone is one base away. The data belong to a study of T-cell memory formation after mild COVID-19 (dated by TCRdb to about 2021). Background for the entire study: Most TCR sequence clusters were specific to one of the two donors. The cohort comprised two young, previously healthy adult volunteers, one female and one male. T-cell clones expanding and contracting after mild COVID-19 in a couple of donors were tracked by longitudinal TCRalpha and TCRbeta repertoire sequencing. What the research found in general, with its limitations: The second-wave clones that peaked on day 37 were not confirmed to be SARS-CoV-2 specific. Some responding clones were detected in pre-infection memory, which suggested that pre-existing cross-reactive memory T cells had joined the SARS-CoV-2 response. Contracting CD4+ clones appeared mostly in the CM and EM memory subsets, whereas CD8+ clones were enriched in EMRA. Clones that contracted from day 15 to 85 showed balanced CD4/CD8 phenotypes, whereas a second wave of clones that expanded from day 15 to 37 leaned towards CD4+. Only two mild cases were covered by the study, and larger cohorts that include severe cases with pre-infection samples were considered necessary.

From its cysteine to its phenylalanine, the CDR3 spans 13 amino acids. The retained sequence is limited to the CDR3, 39 bases, with the frame set at the first base. The germline V end is reduced by 10 bases and the J end by 1 base; junction bases left unmatched: 5. Looking up the germline V gene yields CDR1 SGHTA and CDR2 FQGNSA. Ficoll-Paque density gradient centrifugation was the method used to isolate PBMCs. For sequencing, an Illumina NovaSeq 6000 was employed. Using 5'RACE with constant-segment primers, TCRalpha and TCRbeta cDNA libraries were constructed, with sample barcodes and unique molecular identifiers added in the process. RNA was extracted from every sample with Trizol reagent. Library amplification was performed in two PCR steps, and a second sample barcode and Illumina TruSeq adapters were introduced in the second step. The libraries were sequenced on an Illumina NovaSeq using 2 x 150 bp paired-end reads. For the original study's pipeline: With migec v1.2.7, reads were demultiplexed and then collapsed into UMI-guided consensus sequences. Using mixcr v2.1.11, UMI consensuses were aligned to TRA and TRB V and J templates and then assembled into clonotypes. A clonotype was counted as expanded or contracted only when both edgeR and NoisET called the clonotype significant, with the noise models trained on biological replicates. For edgeR calls, a false discovery rate-adjusted p below 0.01 and a log2 fold-change threshold of 1 were applied. PCA with hierarchical clustering of max-normalized trajectories of the 1000 most abundant clonotypes was used as exploratory dynamics analysis. Separately sequenced CD4+ and CD8+ repertoires were used to assign the CD4 or CD8 phenotype of responding clones. The raw public data were reprocessed by TCRdb itself: fastp quality trimming at Q25, MiXCR clonotype calling, in-frame beta chains only. Identical CDR3 protein sequences are pooled into one entry, listed with their most common genes and DNA. The V and J calls reflect TCRdb's pipeline rather than the authors' work. Across this sample there are some 200,000 distinct CDR3 sequences, with 9.5% to 10% seen only once. The top ten clonotypes cover 3% to 4.5% of the sample.

The chain was built from TRBV7-2 and TRBJ2-3, with 7 central nucleotides matching TRBD2. This receptor was taken from a young man who had mild COVID-19 (a few samples of this study predate the infection). The sample titles of this study are shuffled in the database, so cell type and time point are left out; the donor was told from shared clones. The sequencing sample was made of PBMCs or a T cell subset sorted from them (not recorded which). In nucleotide form, the sequence is TGTGCCACTAGACTAGCTGGCACAGATACGCAGTATTTT. Translated, it reads CATRLAGTDTQYF.